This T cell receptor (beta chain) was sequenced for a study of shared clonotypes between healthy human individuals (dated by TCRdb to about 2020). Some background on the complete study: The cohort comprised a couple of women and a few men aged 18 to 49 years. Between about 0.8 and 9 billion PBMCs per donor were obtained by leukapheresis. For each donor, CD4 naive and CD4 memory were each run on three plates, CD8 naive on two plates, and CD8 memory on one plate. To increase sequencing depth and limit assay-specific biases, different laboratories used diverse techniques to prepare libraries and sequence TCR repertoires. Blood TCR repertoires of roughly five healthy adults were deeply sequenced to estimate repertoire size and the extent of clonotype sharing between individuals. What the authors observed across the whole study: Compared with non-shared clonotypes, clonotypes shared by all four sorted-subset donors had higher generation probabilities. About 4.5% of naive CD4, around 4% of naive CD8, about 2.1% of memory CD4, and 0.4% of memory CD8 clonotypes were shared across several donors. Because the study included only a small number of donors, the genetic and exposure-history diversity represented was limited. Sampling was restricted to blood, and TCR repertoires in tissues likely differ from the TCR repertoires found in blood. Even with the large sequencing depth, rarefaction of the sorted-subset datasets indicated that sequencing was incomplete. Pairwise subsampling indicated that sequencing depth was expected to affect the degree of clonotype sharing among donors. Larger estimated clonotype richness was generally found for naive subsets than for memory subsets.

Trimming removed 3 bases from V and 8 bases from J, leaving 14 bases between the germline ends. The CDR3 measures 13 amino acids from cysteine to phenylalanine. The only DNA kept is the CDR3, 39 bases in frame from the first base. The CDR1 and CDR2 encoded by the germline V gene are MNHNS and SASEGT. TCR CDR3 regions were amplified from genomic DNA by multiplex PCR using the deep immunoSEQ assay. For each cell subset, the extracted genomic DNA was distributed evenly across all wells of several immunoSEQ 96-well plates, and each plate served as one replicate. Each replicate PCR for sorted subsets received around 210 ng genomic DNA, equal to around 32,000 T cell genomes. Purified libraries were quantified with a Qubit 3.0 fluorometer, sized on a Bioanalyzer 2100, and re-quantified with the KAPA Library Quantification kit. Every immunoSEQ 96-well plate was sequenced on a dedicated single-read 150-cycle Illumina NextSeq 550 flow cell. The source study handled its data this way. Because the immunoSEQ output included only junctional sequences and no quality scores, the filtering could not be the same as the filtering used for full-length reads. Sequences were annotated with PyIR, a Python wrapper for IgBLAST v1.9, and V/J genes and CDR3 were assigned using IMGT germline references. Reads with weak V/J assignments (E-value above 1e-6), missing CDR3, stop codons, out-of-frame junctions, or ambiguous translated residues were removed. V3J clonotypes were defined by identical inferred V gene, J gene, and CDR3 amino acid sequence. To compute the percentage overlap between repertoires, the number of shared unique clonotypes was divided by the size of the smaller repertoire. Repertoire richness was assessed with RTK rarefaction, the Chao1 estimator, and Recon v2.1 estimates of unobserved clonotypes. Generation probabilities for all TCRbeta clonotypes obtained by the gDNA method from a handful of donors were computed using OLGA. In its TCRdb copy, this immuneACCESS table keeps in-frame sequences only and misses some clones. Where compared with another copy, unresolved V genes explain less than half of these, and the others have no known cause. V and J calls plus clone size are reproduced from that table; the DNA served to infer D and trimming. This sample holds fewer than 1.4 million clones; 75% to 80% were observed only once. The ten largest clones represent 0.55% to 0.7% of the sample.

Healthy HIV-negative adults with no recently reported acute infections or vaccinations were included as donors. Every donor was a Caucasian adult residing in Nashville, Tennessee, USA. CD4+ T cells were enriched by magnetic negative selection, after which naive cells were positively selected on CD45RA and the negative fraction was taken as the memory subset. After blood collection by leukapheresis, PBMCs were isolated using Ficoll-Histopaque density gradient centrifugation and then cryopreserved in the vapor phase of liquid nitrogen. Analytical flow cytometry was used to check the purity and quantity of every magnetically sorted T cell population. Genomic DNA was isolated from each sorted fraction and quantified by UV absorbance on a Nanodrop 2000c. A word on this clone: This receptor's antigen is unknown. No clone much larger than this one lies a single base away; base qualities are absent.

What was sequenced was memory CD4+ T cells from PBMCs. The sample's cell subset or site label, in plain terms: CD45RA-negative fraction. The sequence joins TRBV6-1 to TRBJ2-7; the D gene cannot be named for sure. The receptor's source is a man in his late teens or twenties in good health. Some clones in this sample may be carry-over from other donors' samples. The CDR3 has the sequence CASSELEELKQYF. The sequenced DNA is TGTGCCAGCAGTGAGTTAGAGGAACTCAAGCAGTACTTC.